What follows is one T cell receptor beta chain and its context. Assay: immunoSEQ multiplex PCR; the TCRdb copy retains only in-frame clones and omits some. This table holds a few hundred thousand clones, roughly 90% found once. The germline V gene encodes CDR1 SGHTA and CDR2 FQGNSA. The CDR3 is made up of 17 amino acids. V shed 3 bases and J shed 10 bases, with 22 bases lying between them. This sample was included in a study of Ad26.COV2.S vaccination and SARS-CoV-2 variants. Treatment described: 19 received Ad26.COV2.S at low or high dose, single or two shots; about 5 received placebo; per-sample allocation not given. Following the first vaccine or placebo injection, samples were taken on day 63. An adult aged 18-55 years in Boston served as the donor.

This receptor was identified in a person between 18 and 65 years old who received the Ad26.COV2.S COVID-19 vaccine or a placebo. The chain is built from TRBV7-2 and TRBJ1-6, with D perhaps matching TRBD1 (6 bases). The sequencing used peripheral blood, collected in a trial of Ad26.COV2.S vaccine versus placebo. In DNA, the CDR3 is TGTGCCAGCAGCTTGATGACAGTGGGGGCGGTGGGATCACCCCTCCACTTT. Protein: CASSLMTVGAVGSPLHF.